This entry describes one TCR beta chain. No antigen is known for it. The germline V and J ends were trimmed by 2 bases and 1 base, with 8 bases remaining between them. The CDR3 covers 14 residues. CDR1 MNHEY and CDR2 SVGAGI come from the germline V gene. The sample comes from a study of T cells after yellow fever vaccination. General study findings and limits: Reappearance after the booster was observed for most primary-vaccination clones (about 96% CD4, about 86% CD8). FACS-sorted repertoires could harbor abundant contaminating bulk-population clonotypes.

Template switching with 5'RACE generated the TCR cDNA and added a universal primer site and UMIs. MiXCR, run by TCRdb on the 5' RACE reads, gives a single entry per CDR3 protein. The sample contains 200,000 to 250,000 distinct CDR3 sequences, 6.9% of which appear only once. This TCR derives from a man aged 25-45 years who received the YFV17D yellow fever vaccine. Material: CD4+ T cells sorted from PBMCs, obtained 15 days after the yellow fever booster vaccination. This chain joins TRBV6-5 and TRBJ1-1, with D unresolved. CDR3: CASSYRIENTEAFF. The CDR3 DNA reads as TGTGCCAGCAGTTACAGGATAGAGAACACTGAAGCTTTCTTT.